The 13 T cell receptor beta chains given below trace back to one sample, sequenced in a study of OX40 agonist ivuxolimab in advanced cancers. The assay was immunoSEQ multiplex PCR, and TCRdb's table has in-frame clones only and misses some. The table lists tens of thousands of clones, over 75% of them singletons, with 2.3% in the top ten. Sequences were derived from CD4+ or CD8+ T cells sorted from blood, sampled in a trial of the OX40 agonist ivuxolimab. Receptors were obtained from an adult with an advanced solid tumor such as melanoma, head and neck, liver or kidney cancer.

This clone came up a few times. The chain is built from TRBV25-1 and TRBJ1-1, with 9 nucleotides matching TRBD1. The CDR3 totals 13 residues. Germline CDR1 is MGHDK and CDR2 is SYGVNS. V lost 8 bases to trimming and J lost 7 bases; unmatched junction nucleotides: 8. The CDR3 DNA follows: TGTGCCAGCCGTTACACAGGGGGCGGTGAAGCTTTCTTT. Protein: CASRYTGGGEAFF.

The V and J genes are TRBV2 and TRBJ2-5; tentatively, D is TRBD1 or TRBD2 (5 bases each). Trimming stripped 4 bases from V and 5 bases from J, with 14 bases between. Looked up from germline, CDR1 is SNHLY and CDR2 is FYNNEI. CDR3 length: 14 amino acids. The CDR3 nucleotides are TGTGCCAGCAGTGGTCTTTGGGACGGGGAGACCCAGTACTTC. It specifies CASSGLWDGETQYF.

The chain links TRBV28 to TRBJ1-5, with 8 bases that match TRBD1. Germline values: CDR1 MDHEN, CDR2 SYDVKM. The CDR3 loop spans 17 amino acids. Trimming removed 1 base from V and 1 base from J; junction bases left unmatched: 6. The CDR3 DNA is TGTGCCAGCAGTTTATCCGGACAGGGACGGAGCAATCAGCCCCAGCATTTT. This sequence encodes CASSLSGQGRSNQPQHF.

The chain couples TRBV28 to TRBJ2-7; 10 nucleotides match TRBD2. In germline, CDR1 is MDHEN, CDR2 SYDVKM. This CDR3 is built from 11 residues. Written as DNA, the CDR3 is TGTGTAACTAGCGGGGCCTACGAGCAGTACTTC. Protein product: CVTSGAYEQYF.

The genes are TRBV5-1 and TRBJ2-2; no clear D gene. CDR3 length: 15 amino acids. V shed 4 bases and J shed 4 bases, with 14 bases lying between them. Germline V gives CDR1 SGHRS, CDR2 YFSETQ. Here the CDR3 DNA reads TGCGCCAGCAGCGATCCGGGCCCTGGCACCGGGGAGCTGTTTTTT. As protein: CASSDPGPGTGELFF.

DNA for the CDR3: TGTGCCAGCTCACACTCGGCAGGCGGCAATGAGCAGTTCTTC. Translation gives CASSHSAGGNEQFF. V is TRBV18 and J is TRBJ2-1, with D unresolved. The CDR3 has 14 amino acids. The V end lost 4 bases, the J end lost 6 bases, and 13 bases lay between the germline ends. Germline CDR1 reads KGHSH; CDR2 reads LQKENI.

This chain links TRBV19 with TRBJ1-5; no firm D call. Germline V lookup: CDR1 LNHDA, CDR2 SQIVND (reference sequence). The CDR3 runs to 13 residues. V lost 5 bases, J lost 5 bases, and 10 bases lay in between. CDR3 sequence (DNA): TGTGCCAGTAGTCCCTTGAGGGATCAGCCCCAGCATTTT. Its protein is CASSPLRDQPQHF.

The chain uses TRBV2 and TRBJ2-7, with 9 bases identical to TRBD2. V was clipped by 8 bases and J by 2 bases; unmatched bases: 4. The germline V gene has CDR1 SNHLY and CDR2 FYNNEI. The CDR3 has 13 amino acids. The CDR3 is CASRAGGTYEQYF. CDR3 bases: TGTGCCAGCCGAGCGGGAGGTACCTACGAGCAGTACTTC.

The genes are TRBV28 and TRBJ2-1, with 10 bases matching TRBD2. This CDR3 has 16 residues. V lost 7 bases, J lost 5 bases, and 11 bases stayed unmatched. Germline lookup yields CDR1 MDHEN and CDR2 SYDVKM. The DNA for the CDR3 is TGTGCCAGCAACAACGCCGGGACTAGCGCTGACAATGAGCAGTTCTTC. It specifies CASNNAGTSADNEQFF.

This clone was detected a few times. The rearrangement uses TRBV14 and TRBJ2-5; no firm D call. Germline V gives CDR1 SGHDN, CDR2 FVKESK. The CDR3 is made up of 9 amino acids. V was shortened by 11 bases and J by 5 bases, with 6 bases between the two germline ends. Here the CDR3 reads CAGRETQYF. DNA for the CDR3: TGTGCCGGACGGGAGACCCAGTACTTC.

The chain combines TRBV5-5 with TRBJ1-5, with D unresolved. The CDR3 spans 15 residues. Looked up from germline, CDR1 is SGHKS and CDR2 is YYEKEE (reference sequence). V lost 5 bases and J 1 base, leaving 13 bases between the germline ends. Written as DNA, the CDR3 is TGTGCCAGCAGAACCGACCCCTTCAGCAATCAGCCCCAGCATTTT. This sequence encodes CASRTDPFSNQPQHF.

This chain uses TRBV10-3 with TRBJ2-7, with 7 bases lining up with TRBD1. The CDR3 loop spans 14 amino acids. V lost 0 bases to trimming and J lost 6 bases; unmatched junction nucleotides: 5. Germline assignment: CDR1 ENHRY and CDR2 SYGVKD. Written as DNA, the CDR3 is TGTGCCATCAGTGAGTCGAAGGGGGCTAGCGAGCAGTACTTC. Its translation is CAISESKGASEQYF.

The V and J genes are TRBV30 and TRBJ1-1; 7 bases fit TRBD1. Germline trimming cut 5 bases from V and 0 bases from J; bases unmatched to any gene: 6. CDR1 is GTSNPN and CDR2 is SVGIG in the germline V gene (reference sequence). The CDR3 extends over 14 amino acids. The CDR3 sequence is CAWAGQLMNTEAFF. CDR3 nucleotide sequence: TGTGCCTGGGCGGGACAGTTAATGAACACTGAAGCTTTCTTT. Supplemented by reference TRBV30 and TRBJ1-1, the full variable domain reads SQTIHQWPATLVQPVGSPLSLECTVEGTSNPNLYWYRQAAGRGLQLLFYSVGIGQISSEVPQNLSASRPQDRQFILSSKKLLLSDSGFYLCAWAGQLMNTEAFFGQGTRLTVV.